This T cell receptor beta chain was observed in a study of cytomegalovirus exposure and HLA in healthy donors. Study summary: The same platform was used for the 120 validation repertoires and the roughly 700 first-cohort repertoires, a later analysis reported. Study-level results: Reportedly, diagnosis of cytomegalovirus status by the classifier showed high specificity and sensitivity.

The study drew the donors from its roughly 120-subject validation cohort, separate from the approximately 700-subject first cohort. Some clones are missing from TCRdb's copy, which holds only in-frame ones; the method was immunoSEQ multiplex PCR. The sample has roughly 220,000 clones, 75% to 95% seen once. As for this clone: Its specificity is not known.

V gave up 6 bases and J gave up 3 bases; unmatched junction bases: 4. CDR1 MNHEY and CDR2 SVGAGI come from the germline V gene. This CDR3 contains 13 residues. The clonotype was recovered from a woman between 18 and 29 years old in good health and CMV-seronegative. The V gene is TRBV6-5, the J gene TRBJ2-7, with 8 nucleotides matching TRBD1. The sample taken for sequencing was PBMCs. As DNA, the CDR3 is TGTGCCAGCAGCCGACAGGGGTACTACGAGCAGTACTTC. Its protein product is CASSRQGYYEQYF.